The 26 T cell receptor beta chains in this list originate from one sample, sequenced in a study of cytomegalovirus exposure and HLA in healthy donors. Primers included in the PCR were 60 Vbeta and 13 Jbeta primers. Assay: immunoSEQ multiplex PCR; the TCRdb copy retains only in-frame clones and omits some. The repertoire has approximately 140,000 clones, approximately 67% of them found once; the top ten carry 6.5%. Sequenced sample: PBMCs. Source of these receptors: a woman aged 55-70 years in good health and CMV-seronegative.

The chain couples TRBV11-3 to TRBJ2-3; unclear D gene. Between the trimmed V and J ends, which lost 1 base and 0 bases, there was a span of 11 bases. The germline CDR1 and CDR2 sequences are SGHNT and YENEEA. The CDR3 totals 16 residues. The DNA of the CDR3 is TGTGCCAGCAGCTTAGGAGGAGCTGGGAGCACAGATACGCAGTATTTT. Amino acids: CASSLGGAGSTDTQYF.

This clone was observed a single time. The rearrangement links TRBV27 to TRBJ2-5; 7 bases map to TRBD1. The CDR3 contains 16 residues. Losses at the gene ends were 5 bases for V and 5 bases for J; bases not matched to a gene: 14. The germline V gene encodes CDR1 MNHEY and CDR2 SMNVEV (reference sequence). CDR3 coding DNA: TGTGCCAGCAGTCAAACGCTCAGACAGGGTTGGGAGACCCAGTACTTC. Protein product: CASSQTLRQGWETQYF.

The V gene is TRBV7-2, the J gene TRBJ2-1; 9 positions match TRBD1. The CDR3 extends over 18 amino acids. Per germline, CDR1 SGHTA and CDR2 FQGNSA. Unmatched junction bases numbered 14, after V lost 4 bases and J lost 4 bases. The CDR3 DNA sequence: TGTGCCAGCAGCTCGCCGGGACAGGGCAGGGCTTATTACAATGAGCAGTTCTTC. Translating gives CASSSPGQGRAYYNEQFF.

A remark on this clone: No conserved phenylalanine or tryptophan is present at the end of the CDR3, so a read error is the likely explanation. CDR3 in amino acids: CASSLLNYEQYL. The CDR3 nucleotides read TGCGCCAGCAGCCTCTTGAACTACGAGCAGTACCTC. The chain employs TRBV5-1 and TRBJ2-7; D gene ambiguous. The CDR3 runs 12 residues. Per the germline V gene, CDR1 is SGHRS and CDR2 is YFSETQ. Trimming cost V 4 bases and J 3 bases, with 8 bases left between them.

The sample holds one count of this clone. V and J are TRBV29-1 and TRBJ1-5; possibly TRBD1 for D (6 bases). V lost 6 bases and J 5 bases, leaving 14 bases between the germline ends. The germline V gene has CDR1 SQVTM and CDR2 ANQGSEA. The CDR3 runs to 13 residues. The chain's CDR3 is CSVPGQRHQPQHF. The CDR3 DNA reads TGCAGCGTCCCTGGACAGCGCCATCAGCCCCAGCATTTT.

The chain couples TRBV7-2 to TRBJ2-3; 7 nucleotides match TRBD2. The CDR3 length is 15 residues. The V segment lost 0 bases and the J segment 2 bases; nucleotides outside the gene matches: 2. Germline CDR1 SGHTA, CDR2 FQGNSA. The CDR3 sequence: CASSLAAGVTDTQYF. The CDR3 coding sequence is TGTGCCAGCAGCTTAGCCGCGGGGGTCACAGATACGCAGTATTTT.

This clone was observed once. The genes are TRBV18 and TRBJ1-4; TRBD1 is a possible D gene (6 bases). There are 16 residues in the CDR3. Between the trimmed V and J ends, which lost 2 bases and 10 bases, there was a span of 20 bases. Germline CDR1 is KGHSH and CDR2 is LQKENI. The CDR3 nucleotides are TGTGCCAGCTCACCAAGACAGGCAGGGGTAGAAGGAAAACTGTTTTTT. This encodes CASSPRQAGVEGKLFF. Complete variable domain (other parts from reference TRBV18 and TRBJ1-4): NAGVMQNPRHLVRRRGQEARLRCSPMKGHSHVYWYRQLPEEGLKFMVYLQKENIIDESGMPKERFSAEFPKEGPSILRIQQVVRGDSAAYFCASSPRQAGVEGKLFFGSGTQLSVL.

The gene calls are TRBV5-1 and TRBJ2-7, with 7 bases identical to TRBD1. The germline CDR1 and CDR2 sequences are SGHRS and YFSETQ. The CDR3 length is 14 residues. V shed 4 bases and J 5 bases; nucleotides not matched to a gene: 9. The DNA of the CDR3 is TGCGCCAGCAGCGCCCCGGGACAGAGGAACGAGCAGTACTTC. This encodes CASSAPGQRNEQYF.

This clone appeared a single time. CDR3 amino acids: CASSLRPGQGSYNSPLHF. CDR3 nucleotides: TGTGCCAGCAGTTTAAGACCGGGACAGGGGTCTTATAATTCACCCCTCCACTTT. V is TRBV27 and J is TRBJ1-6; 10 bases line up with TRBD1. V was pared by 2 bases and J by 4 bases, with 8 bases of the junction left unmatched. Germline lookup yields CDR1 MNHEY and CDR2 SMNVEV (reference sequence). The CDR3 has 18 amino acids.

The chain combines TRBV28 with TRBJ2-7, with D unclear. CDR3 length: 16 amino acids. V lost 2 bases, J lost 1 base, and 15 bases lay in between. Germline values: CDR1 MDHEN, CDR2 SYDVKM. The CDR3, as DNA: TGTGCCAGCAGTTTACGGGTCCCTCTCTATTCCTACGAGCAGTACTTC. Its protein product is CASSLRVPLYSYEQYF.

Here the CDR3 reads CASSGASGRAHGNEQFF. CDR3 nucleotide sequence: TGCGCCAGCAGCGGGGCTAGCGGGAGGGCCCACGGTAATGAGCAGTTCTTC. This chain links TRBV5-1 with TRBJ2-1; 12 bases are a match to TRBD2. V was clipped by 4 bases and J by 7 bases; unmatched bases: 12. The CDR3 sequence is 17 residues long. Germline CDR1 and CDR2: SGHRS and YFSETQ.

V is TRBV6-1 and J is TRBJ1-5; 7 bases agree with TRBD1. The CDR3 totals 14 residues. The ends lost 7 bases at V and 2 bases at J; junction bases unmatched: 5. Germline V gene lookup returns CDR1 MNHNS and CDR2 SASEGT. The CDR3 loop is CASIRDRGNQPQHF. As DNA, the CDR3 is TGTGCCAGCATCCGTGACAGGGGCAATCAGCCCCAGCATTTT.

This chain links TRBV6-1 with TRBJ1-1, with D perhaps matching TRBD1 (5 bases). The germline V gene encodes CDR1 MNHNS and CDR2 SASEGT. V was shortened by 6 bases and J by 2 bases, with 13 bases between the two germline ends. This CDR3 spans 14 amino acids. The CDR3, as DNA: TGTGCCAGCAGCCTGGGGGGACCTAACACTGAAGCTTTCTTT. This translates into CASSLGGPNTEAFF.

The rearrangement links TRBV7-8 to TRBJ2-7; 8 nucleotides line up with TRBD1. Trimming at V came to 5 bases and at J to 2 bases, leaving 8 bases not matched to a gene. This CDR3 has 15 amino acids. Looked up from germline, CDR1 is SGHVS and CDR2 is FQNEAQ. The CDR3: CASSAPGTGPYEQYF. DNA of the CDR3: TGTGCCAGCAGCGCCCCCGGGACAGGCCCCTACGAGCAGTACTTC.

The CDR3 here is CASSLSRGSHEQYF. As DNA, the CDR3 is TGTGCCAGCAGTTTAAGCAGGGGGTCCCACGAGCAGTACTTC. The chain carries TRBV27 and TRBJ2-7; 7 bases align to TRBD1. Looked up from germline, CDR1 is MNHEY and CDR2 is SMNVEV (reference sequence). The trim removed 2 bases at V and 5 bases at J, leaving 6 bases unmatched. The length of the CDR3 is 14 residues.

The CDR3 is CASSPSGTRSNEAFF. The CDR3, as DNA: TGTGCCAGCAGCCCATCTGGCACTAGGTCGAATGAAGCTTTCTTT. The rearrangement joins TRBV7-2 to TRBJ1-1; D is uncertain. CDR1 and CDR2 (germline): SGHTA, FQGNSA. V was trimmed by 5 bases and J by 7 bases, leaving 20 bases between them. CDR3 length equals 15 residues. The full variable domain, with the rest looked up from reference TRBV7-2 and TRBJ1-1, is GAGVSQSPSNKVTEKGKDVELRCDPISGHTALYWYRQSLGQGLEFLIYFQGNSAPDKSGLPSDRFSAERTGGSVSTLTIQRTQQEDSAVYLCASSPSGTRSNEAFFGQGTRLTVV.

The chain employs TRBV5-8 and TRBJ1-5, with D unresolved. The germline CDR1 and CDR2 sequences are SGHTS and YDEGEE. The germline V and J ends were trimmed by 0 bases and 7 bases, with 14 bases remaining between them. This CDR3 is 15 amino acids long. CDR3: CASSLGETRGQPQHF. CDR3 DNA sequence: TGTGCCAGCAGCTTGGGAGAGACCCGAGGGCAGCCCCAGCATTTT.

This clone was counted once. Germline is not matched at one junction end, which may reflect a read error. The V call is TRBV6-1, the J call TRBJ1-4, with a possible D match to TRBD1 (5 bases). The CDR3 covers 13 residues. Germline assignment: CDR1 MNHNS and CDR2 SASEGT. The CDR3 region has the DNA TGTGCCAGCAGTGCCCGGGGGTTACAGGCCCTCTATTTT. Translating it yields CASSARGLQALYF.

The CDR3 spells CASSVESGGGELFF. CDR3 in DNA: TGTGCCAGCAGCGTAGAGTCAGGGGGCGGGGAGCTGTTTTTT. The V call is TRBV9, the J call TRBJ2-2; TRBD1 agrees at 7 bases. J was trimmed by 7 bases and V by 0 bases; bases with no gene match: 3. Germline CDR1 SGDLS, CDR2 YYNGEE. The CDR3 totals 14 residues. Drawing the rest from reference TRBV9 and TRBJ2-2, the complete variable domain is DSGVTQTPKHLITATGQRVTLRCSPRSGDLSVYWYQQSLDQGLQFLIQYYNGEERAKGNILERFSAQQFPDLHSELNLSSLELGDSALYFCASSVESGGGELFFGEGSRLTVL.

This clone was seen only a few times. At one boundary the junction diverges from the germline segment, which might be a read error. The chain links TRBV6-1 to TRBJ1-6, with D perhaps matching TRBD1 (5 bases). CDR3 size: 14 residues. Germline-derived CDR1 and CDR2 are MNHNS and SASEGT. CDR3 nucleotide sequence: TGTGCCAGCAGTACCCGGGACTATGATTCACCCCTCCACTTT. This sequence encodes CASSTRDYDSPLHF.

This clone is a singleton in its sample. The J gene is TRBJ2-5, the V gene TRBV6-1; TRBD2 matches at 14 bases. Trimming removed 10 bases from V and 5 bases from J; junction bases left unmatched: 9. The CDR3 is 15 residues long. From germline, CDR1 is MNHNS and CDR2 SASEGT. The CDR3 loop is CATRLAGGLRETQYF. In DNA form, the CDR3 reads TGTGCCACCCGACTAGCGGGGGGGCTGCGGGAGACCCAGTACTTC.

The J gene is TRBJ2-7, the V gene TRBV6-5; 8 positions match TRBD1. This CDR3 has 15 residues. Trimming took 0 bases from V and 4 from J; bases not matched to a gene: 5. Germline V gene data show CDR1 as MNHEY and CDR2 as SVGAGI. The CDR3 coding sequence is TGTGCCAGCAGTTACTCCAGGGGGCGAGGGTACGAGCAGTACTTC. Protein product: CASSYSRGRGYEQYF.

This clone was detected only once. This chain joins TRBV7-2 and TRBJ1-4; 8 nucleotides match TRBD1. This CDR3 is 16 amino acids long. Trimming at V came to 1 base and at J to 5 bases, leaving 6 bases not matched to a gene. Germline V gives CDR1 SGHTA, CDR2 FQGNSA. The CDR3 reads CASSLGQGPLNEKLFF. The DNA for the CDR3 is TGTGCCAGCAGCTTAGGACAGGGGCCCTTGAATGAAAAACTGTTTTTT. Full variable domain (rest looked up from reference TRBV7-2 and TRBJ1-4): GAGVSQSPSNKVTEKGKDVELRCDPISGHTALYWYRQSLGQGLEFLIYFQGNSAPDKSGLPSDRFSAERTGGSVSTLTIQRTQQEDSAVYLCASSLGQGPLNEKLFFGSGTQLSVL.

The rearrangement links TRBV2 to TRBJ2-1; no definite D call. V shed 1 base and J shed 4 bases, with 8 bases lying between them. Germline V CDR1 and CDR2: SNHLY, FYNNEI. The CDR3 extends over 14 amino acids. DNA of the CDR3: TGTGCCAGCAGTGAAGTTAGAGCATACAATGAGCAGTTCTTC. Its protein is CASSEVRAYNEQFF.

This clone was seen just once. The junction departs from germline at one end; a sequencing error may be responsible. The chain joins TRBV7-9 to TRBJ1-3, with 11 positions matching TRBD1. CDR1 SEHNR and CDR2 FQNEAQ come from the germline V gene (reference sequence). The CDR3 runs to 18 residues. This CDR3 is CSSSYGQGARRAGNTIYF. DNA for the CDR3: TGTTCCAGCAGCTACGGACAGGGGGCCAGAAGAGCTGGAAACACCATATATTTT.

The rearrangement joins TRBV5-4 to TRBJ2-6, with D uncertain. The CDR3 spans 16 residues. The germline V gene has CDR1 SGHNT and CDR2 YYREEE (reference sequence). V was cut by 2 bases and J by 0 bases, with 9 bases left in between. The CDR3: CASSLGGGSGANVLTF. CDR3 nucleotide sequence: TGTGCCAGCAGCTTAGGCGGTGGCTCTGGGGCCAACGTCCTGACTTTC. Variable domain in full (rest from reference TRBV5-4 and TRBJ2-6): ETGVTQSPTHLIKTRGQQVTLRCSSQSGHNTVSWYQQALGQGPQFIFQYYREEENGRGNFPPRFSGLQFPNYSSELNVNALELDDSALYLCASSLGGGSGANVLTFGAGSRLTVL.